Listed below are T cell receptor beta chains from one sample, sequenced in a study of blood T cell repertoires in COVID-19. Sequencing was performed with immunoSEQ multiplex PCR; in TCRdb, only in-frame clones are kept and a portion is missing. Of 200,000 or so clones in the sample, about nine tenths were seen once. Sample: PBMCs or T cells enriched from blood (not recorded which). The receptors shown here come from a middle-aged woman with acute COVID-19. CDR3s leave out the opening cysteine and the closing phenylalanine or tryptophan. Each record gives: V gene, CDR3 length, J gene, CDR3 protein.

TRBV2	11	TRBJ2-5	ASSRVLQETQY
TRBV10-1	16	TRBJ1-5	ASSVEVQGAHSNQPQH
TRBV7-2	13	TRBJ2-2	ASSLADSNTGELF
TRBV6-5	12	TRBJ2-5	ASSPDTHYGTQY
TRBV4-3	14	TRBJ2-7	ASSQDRTANSYEQY
TRBV19	14	TRBJ2-2	ASSMRTSGNTGELF
TRBV19	12	TRBJ1-6	ASSQTGGNSPLH
TRBV3-1/TRBV3-2	15	TRBJ2-3	ASSPSRAGRSTDTQY
TRBV18	12	TRBJ1-1	ASSTDTVVAEAF
TRBV7-9	13	TRBJ2-1	ASSFGTGIYNEQF
TRBV19	11	TRBJ1-1	ASWTGGPTEAF
TRBV5-4	14	TRBJ2-5	ASSWNPGLDPETQY
TRBV30	13	TRBJ1-1	AWSIDRALGTEAF
TRBV5-5	16	TRBJ1-1	ASSLARQATMAGTEAF
TRBV24-1	14	TRBJ2-1	ATSDGGGAVYNEQF
TRBV2	11	TRBJ2-1	ASSETGTRSRF
TRBV3-1/TRBV3-2	14	TRBJ2-3	ASSQAAGGGSDTQY
TRBV21-1	16	TRBJ1-5	ASSKAGAAYDPNQPQH
TRBV3-1/TRBV3-2	12	TRBJ2-7	ASGMGTGNYEQY
TRBV5-4	10	TRBJ1-1	ASSLIGQEAF
TRBV5-6	14	TRBJ1-2	ASSRSRDRGHYGYT
TRBV14	12	TRBJ1-6	ASSQRGVGSPLH
TRBV28	14	TRBJ1-1	ASSSLLSSMNTEAF
TRBV6-2/TRBV6-3	14	TRBJ2-2	ASSTQGFSNTGELF
TRBV4-1	11	TRBJ1-5	ASSQVGGQPQH
TRBV10-3	10	TRBJ1-5	AISDGSQPQH
TRBV9	15	TRBJ2-5	ASSVDSGTGVPETQY
TRBV6-2/TRBV6-3	13	TRBJ2-4	ASSYSGGKVNIQY
TRBV14	12	TRBJ1-6	ASNSGGRFSPLH
TRBV5-4	13	TRBJ2-3	ASSFPTLSTDTQY
TRBV2	13	TRBJ1-1	ASRSTGGWNTEAF
TRBV5-1	11	TRBJ2-2	ASGETNTGELF
TRBV4-1	12	TRBJ1-1	ASSQVGRGTEAF